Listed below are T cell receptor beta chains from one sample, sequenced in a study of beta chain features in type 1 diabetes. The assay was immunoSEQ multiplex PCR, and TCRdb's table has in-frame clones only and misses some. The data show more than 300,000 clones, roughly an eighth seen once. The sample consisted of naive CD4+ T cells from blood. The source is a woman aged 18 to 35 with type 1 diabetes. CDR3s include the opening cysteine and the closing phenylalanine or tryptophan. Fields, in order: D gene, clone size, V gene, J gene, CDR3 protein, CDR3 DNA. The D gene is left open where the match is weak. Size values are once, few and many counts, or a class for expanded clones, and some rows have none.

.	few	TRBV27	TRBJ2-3	CASAPYSDTQYF	TGTGCCAGCGCCCCCTATTCAGATACGCAGTATTTT
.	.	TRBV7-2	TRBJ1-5	CASSLDGRTYQPQHF	TGTGCCAGCAGCTTAGATGGCAGAACATATCAGCCCCAGCATTTT
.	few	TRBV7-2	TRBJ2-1	CASSLARIPGNEQFF	TGTGCCAGCAGCTTAGCTAGGATCCCCGGGAATGAGCAGTTCTTC
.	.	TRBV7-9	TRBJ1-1	CASSLVNEAEAFF	TGTGCCAGCAGCCTCGTTAATGAGGCTGAAGCTTTCTTT
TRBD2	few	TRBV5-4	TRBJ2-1	CASSLASGAGSYNEQFF	TGTGCCAGCAGCTTGGCTAGCGGGGCGGGCTCCTACAATGAGCAGTTCTTC
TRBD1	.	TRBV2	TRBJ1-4	CANHRGPLANEKLFF	TGTGCCAACCACAGGGGGCCCTTGGCTAATGAAAAACTGTTTTTT
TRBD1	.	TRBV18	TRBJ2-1	CASSPRTGGSNEQFF	TGTGCCAGCTCACCCCGAACAGGGGGAAGCAATGAGCAGTTCTTC
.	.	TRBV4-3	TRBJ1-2	CASSQGEVRDGYGYTF	TGCGCCAGCAGCCAAGGGGAGGTCCGGGACGGATATGGCTACACCTTC
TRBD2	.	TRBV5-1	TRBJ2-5	CASSLGPLAGAQETQYF	TGCGCCAGCAGCTTGGGTCCACTAGCGGGGGCCCAAGAGACCCAGTACTTC
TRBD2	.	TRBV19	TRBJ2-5	CASRAGTSGRETQYF	TGTGCCAGTAGAGCCGGGACTAGCGGGAGAGAGACCCAGTACTTC
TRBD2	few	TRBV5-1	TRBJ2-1	CASSLDGGLAGQQFF	TGCGCCAGCAGCTTGGATGGGGGACTAGCGGGACAGCAGTTCTTC
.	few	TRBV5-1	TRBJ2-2	CASSLGGRELFF	TGCGCCAGCAGCTTGGGGGGCCGGGAGCTGTTTTTT
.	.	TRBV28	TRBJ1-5	CASGEGNQPQHF	TGTGCCAGTGGGGAGGGGAATCAGCCCCAGCATTTT
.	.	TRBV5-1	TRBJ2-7	CASRRQNSYEQYF	TGCGCCAGCAGAAGACAGAACTCCTACGAGCAGTACTTC
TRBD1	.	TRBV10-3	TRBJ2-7	CAISTGTGSYEQYF	TGTGCCATCAGTACCGGGACAGGGTCCTACGAGCAGTACTTC
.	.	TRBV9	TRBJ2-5	CASSVSLQETQYF	TGTGCCAGCAGCGTATCCCTCCAAGAGACCCAGTACTTC
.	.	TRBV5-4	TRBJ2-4	CASSLANSGSQYF	TGTGCCAGCAGCTTGGCCAACTCGGGGAGTCAGTACTTC
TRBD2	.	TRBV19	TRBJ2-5	CASSIPREGRETQYF	TGTGCCAGTAGTATACCGCGGGAGGGCCGAGAGACCCAGTACTTC
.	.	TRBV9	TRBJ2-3	CASSPQGGTSTDTQYF	TGTGCCAGCAGCCCCCAAGGCGGGACTAGCACAGATACGCAGTATTTT
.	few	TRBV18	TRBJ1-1	CASSPGTEAFF	TGTGCCAGCTCACCCGGGACAGAAGCTTTCTTT
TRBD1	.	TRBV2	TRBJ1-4	CASGQGAGEKLFF	TGTGCCAGTGGACAGGGGGCAGGAGAAAAACTGTTTTTT
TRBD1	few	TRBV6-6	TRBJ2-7	CASSQGGSSYEQYF	TGTGCCAGCAGCCAAGGGGGCTCGTCCTACGAGCAGTACTTC
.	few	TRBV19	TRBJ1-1	CASSDRNTEAFF	TGTGCCAGTAGCGACAGGAACACTGAAGCTTTCTTT
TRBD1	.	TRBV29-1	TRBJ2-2	CSVEDDRGAGELFF	TGCAGCGTTGAAGACGACAGGGGTGCCGGGGAGCTGTTTTTT
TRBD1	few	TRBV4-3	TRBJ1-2	CASSQVPRGSYGYTF	TGCGCCAGCAGCCAAGTTCCCAGGGGGTCCTATGGCTACACCTTC
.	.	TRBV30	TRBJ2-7	CAWRVQGGSYEQYF	TGTGCCTGGAGGGTACAGGGGGGGTCCTACGAGCAGTACTTC
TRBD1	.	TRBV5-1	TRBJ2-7	CASSPADRGRSSYEQYF	TGCGCCAGCAGCCCGGCGGACAGGGGGCGATCCTCCTACGAGCAGTACTTC
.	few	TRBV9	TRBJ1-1	CASSRGANTEAFF	TGTGCCAGCAGCCGGGGGGCGAACACTGAAGCTTTCTTT
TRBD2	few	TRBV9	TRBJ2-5	CASSGQLAGGQETQYF	TGTGCCAGCAGCGGACAACTAGCGGGGGGGCAAGAGACCCAGTACTTC
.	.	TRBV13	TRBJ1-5	CASSLGPGNQPQHF	TGTGCCAGCAGCTTAGGCCCAGGGAATCAGCCCCAGCATTTT
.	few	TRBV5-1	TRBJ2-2	CASSFSVAPGELFF	TGCGCCAGCAGCTTTTCAGTAGCGCCCGGGGAGCTGTTTTTT
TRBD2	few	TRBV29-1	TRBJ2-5	CSVDGTSGQETQYF	TGCAGCGTTGATGGGACTAGCGGCCAAGAGACCCAGTACTTC
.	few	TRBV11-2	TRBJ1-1	CASSPQVNTEAFF	TGTGCCAGCAGCCCACAGGTGAACACTGAAGCTTTCTTT
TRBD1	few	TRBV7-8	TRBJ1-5	CASSRPPRQGPQHF	TGTGCCAGCAGCCGCCCCCCCCGACAGGGGCCCCAGCATTTT
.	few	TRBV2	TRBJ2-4	CASSLGIQYF	TGTGCCAGCAGTCTCGGCATTCAGTACTTC
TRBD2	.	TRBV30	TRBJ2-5	CAWGRLAGAETQYF	TGTGCCTGGGGCCGGCTAGCGGGTGCAGAGACCCAGTACTTC